This TCR beta chain was recovered during a study of T cell changes during pregnancy in multiple sclerosis. Using immunoSEQ multiplex PCR, the repertoire was profiled, and TCRdb retains in-frame clones only, with some absent. Here the sample spans about 51,000 clones, approximately 94% being singletons. V was clipped by 6 bases and J by 7 bases; unmatched bases: 11. CDR1 and CDR2 (germline): LNHDA, SQIVND (reference sequence). This CDR3 spans 15 amino acids. Sequencing was performed on CD4+ T cells from peripheral blood mononuclear cells, taken in the second trimester of pregnancy. V usage is TRBV19 and J usage is TRBJ2-1; 8 positions match TRBD2. This TCR derives from a female donor with multiple sclerosis, enrolled in a pregnancy study. CDR3 bases: TGTGCCAGTAGGGAATCCGGGACTAGGGTGAATGAGCAGTTCTTC. Protein: CASRESGTRVNEQFF. Full variable domain (missing parts from reference TRBV19 and TRBJ2-1): DGGITQSPKYLFRKEGQNVTLSCEQNLNHDAMYWYRQDPGQGLRLIYYSQIVNDFQKGDIAEGYSVSREKKESFPLTVTSAQKNPTAFYLCASRESGTRVNEQFFGPGTRLTVL.